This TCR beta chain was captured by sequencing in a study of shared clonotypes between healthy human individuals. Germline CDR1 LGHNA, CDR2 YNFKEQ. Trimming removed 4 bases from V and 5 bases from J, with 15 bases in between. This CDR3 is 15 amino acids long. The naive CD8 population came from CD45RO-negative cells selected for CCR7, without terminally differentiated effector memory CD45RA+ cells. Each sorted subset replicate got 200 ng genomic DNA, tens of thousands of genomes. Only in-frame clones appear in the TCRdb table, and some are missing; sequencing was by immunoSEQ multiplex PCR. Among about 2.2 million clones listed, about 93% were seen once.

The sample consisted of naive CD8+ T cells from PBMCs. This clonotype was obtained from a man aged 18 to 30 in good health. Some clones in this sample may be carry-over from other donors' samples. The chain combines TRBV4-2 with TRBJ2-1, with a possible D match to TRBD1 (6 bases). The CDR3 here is CASSPIQGSDNEQFF. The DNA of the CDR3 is TGTGCCAGCAGCCCTATACAGGGTTCGGACAATGAGCAGTTCTTC.